This TCR beta chain came from a study of blood T cells in healthy people across ages. The CDR3 totals 14 residues. Germline V gene sequence: CDR1 SGHRS, CDR2 YFSETQ. The ends were cut back, 2 bases at V and 5 bases at J, with 13 bases in the middle. Next came a second PCR, run for roughly 6 to 11 cycles, which used a sample-barcoded 5' primer along with a J-beta primer mix. TCRdb independently ran MiXCR on the 5' RACE reads; one entry per CDR3 protein. The sample holds a few hundred thousand distinct CDR3 sequences, approximately 25% seen once. This TCR derives from a woman in her 70s in good health. V gene TRBV5-1 combines with J gene TRBJ1-1; D is possibly TRBD1 (6 bases). The specimen sequenced was blood. The CDR3 DNA sequence: TGCGCCAGCAGCTTCAACCCAGGGGTAACTGAAGCTTTCTTT. Its protein product is CASSFNPGVTEAFF.